A single sample gave rise to the 27 T cell receptor beta chains below, sequenced in a study of T cell responses to AZD1222 COVID-19 vaccine. Sequencing was performed with immunoSEQ multiplex PCR; in TCRdb, only in-frame clones are kept and a portion is missing. The sample shows about 150,000 clones, about 90% of them seen only once. The sample consisted of peripheral blood, taken 28 days after the second AZD1222 dose. These receptor sequences come from an adult who received the AZD1222 COVID-19 vaccine.

The chain links TRBV3-1 (or the pseudogene TRBV3-2) to TRBJ1-4; the D is unclear. Germline loops: CDR1 LGHDT, CDR2 YNNKEL (reference sequence). The CDR3 covers 15 residues. Between the trimmed V and J ends, which lost 4 bases and 4 bases, there was a span of 13 bases. CDR3 sequence reads: CASSPGGLYNEKLFF. For the CDR3, the DNA is TGTGCCAGCAGCCCAGGCGGCCTCTATAATGAAAAACTGTTTTTT.

V and J are TRBV6-2 or TRBV6-3 and TRBJ1-3, with a tentative D call TRBD1 (5 bases). CDR3 length equals 16 residues. The germline V and J ends were trimmed by 6 bases and 0 bases, with 15 bases remaining between them. The germline V gene has CDR1 MNHEY and CDR2 SVGEGT. CDR3 nucleotide sequence: TGTGCCAGCAGGCCTGGGGCACTCCTCTCTGGAAACACCATATATTTT. As protein: CASRPGALLSGNTIYF.

The V gene is TRBV9, the J gene TRBJ1-5; perhaps TRBD1 as D (5 bases). Germline loops: CDR1 SGDLS, CDR2 YYNGEE. The V gene lost 0 bases and the J gene lost 5 bases, with 12 bases spanning the gap. CDR3 length: 15 residues. CDR3 coding DNA: TGTGCCAGCAGCGTAGACGGGAGCAGGGATCAGCCCCAGCATTTT. Translation: CASSVDGSRDQPQHF.

This chain's CDR3 is CASIGTGSYNEQFF. DNA of the CDR3: TGTGCCAGCATAGGGACAGGATCCTACAATGAGCAGTTCTTC. The V and J genes are TRBV28 and TRBJ2-1, with 8 nucleotides matching TRBD1. CDR1 is MDHEN and CDR2 is SYDVKM in the germline V gene. With V trimmed by 7 bases and J by 1 base, 3 bases remained unmatched. The CDR3 is 14 residues long.

This chain uses TRBV9 with TRBJ1-2; a possible D gene is TRBD1 (5 bases). Germline CDR1 SGDLS, CDR2 YYNGEE. The ends were cut back, 5 bases at V and 4 bases at J, with 15 bases in the middle. The CDR3 runs to 14 residues. CDR3 DNA: TGTGCCAGCAGTGTCCAGGACACTGGCTATGGCTACACCTTC. It is translated as CASSVQDTGYGYTF.

This chain connects TRBV19 to TRBJ1-2; tentatively, D is TRBD1 (6 bases). Germline V gene data show CDR1 as LNHDA and CDR2 as SQIVND (reference sequence). Trimming stripped 8 bases from V and 4 bases from J, with 14 bases between. This CDR3 spans 13 amino acids. Written as DNA, the CDR3 is TGTGCCAGTGATACGGGCAGGGGCTATGGCTACACCTTC. It codes for CASDTGRGYGYTF.

The chain uses TRBV6-2 or TRBV6-3 and TRBJ2-7; 11 nucleotides line up with TRBD2. There are 16 residues in the CDR3. Germline CDR1 MNHEY, CDR2 SVGEGT. With V trimmed by 5 bases and J by 1 base, 7 bases remained unmatched. In DNA form, the CDR3 reads TGTGCCAGCAGTCCCACCGGGACTAGCGGATCCTACGAGCAGTACTTC. Protein product: CASSPTGTSGSYEQYF.

This chain uses TRBV28 with TRBJ1-2; tentative D call: TRBD1 (5 bases). Germline CDR1 MDHEN, CDR2 SYDVKM. Trimming took off 4 bases at V and 5 bases at J, with 11 bases between the two ends. The CDR3 loop spans 13 amino acids. The DNA of the CDR3 is TGTGCCAGCAGTTCCGGGACTGTATATGGCTACACCTTC. It translates to CASSSGTVYGYTF.

The chain couples TRBV4-3 to TRBJ1-2, with D uncertain. Germline CDR1 and CDR2: LGHNA and YSLEER. This CDR3 is 15 amino acids long. V lost 0 bases to trimming and J lost 5 bases, with 13 bases between them. The CDR3 DNA sequence: TGCGCCAGCAGCCAAGATCCGACCGGCGGGTATGGCTACACCTTC. Amino acids: CASSQDPTGGYGYTF.

A few counts support this clone. This chain uses TRBV7-2 with TRBJ1-1; 12 bases are shared with TRBD1. CDR1 is SGHTA and CDR2 is FQGNSA in the germline V gene. Trimming cost V 1 base and J 3 bases; bases outside gene matches: 6. This CDR3 region has 17 residues. Here the CDR3 reads CASSLVGTGGAHTEAFF. The CDR3 nucleotides read TGTGCCAGCAGCTTAGTGGGGACAGGGGGCGCGCACACTGAAGCTTTCTTT.

J is TRBJ1-6 and V is TRBV3-1 (or the pseudogene TRBV3-2); D not resolved. The length of the CDR3 is 13 residues. V was clipped by 4 bases and J by 14 bases, with 15 bases between them. Germline loops: CDR1 LGHDT, CDR2 YNNKEL (reference sequence). In DNA form, the CDR3 reads TGTGCCAGCAGCCGAGTAGATCCCGCCACCCTCCACTTT. Protein product: CASSRVDPATLHF.

The CDR3, as DNA: TGTGCCAGCAGCTTGGTCCCTATGTATGAGCAGTTCTTC. It yields the protein CASSLVPMYEQFF. The chain has TRBV5-4 and TRBJ2-1; D is undetermined. V gave up 0 bases and J gave up 8 bases, with 9 bases separating them. CDR3 length: 13 residues. From germline, CDR1 is SGHNT and CDR2 YYREEE (reference sequence).

Only one count was recorded for this clone. This rearrangement joins TRBV15 to TRBJ1-1; D may be TRBD1 (6 bases). The CDR3 is 15 amino acids. Trimming shortened V by 1 base and J by 5 bases, and 14 bases separated the two germline ends. CDR1 is LNHNV and CDR2 is YYDKDF in the germline V gene (reference sequence). Here the CDR3 DNA reads TGTGCCACCAGCAGAGCCCAACAGGGCAGGACTGAAGCTTTCTTT. Translated, it gives CATSRAQQGRTEAFF.

The gene calls are TRBV6-1 and TRBJ1-1; TRBD1 might be the D (6 bases). Germline V gives CDR1 MNHNS, CDR2 SASEGT. This CDR3 comprises 15 residues. V was trimmed by 3 bases and J by 3 bases, leaving 14 bases between them. The CDR3 sequence is CASSDSQGLYTEAFF. CDR3 sequence (DNA): TGTGCCAGCAGTGATAGCCAGGGGCTCTACACTGAAGCTTTCTTT.

This clone was counted only a few times. CDR3 protein: CASSTTSNSNQPQHF. The DNA for the CDR3 is TGTGCCAGTAGTACCACCTCTAATAGCAATCAGCCCCAGCATTTT. The chain has TRBV19 and TRBJ1-5, with D unclear. This CDR3 has 15 residues. Per the germline V gene, CDR1 is LNHDA and CDR2 is SQIVND (reference sequence). V lost 4 bases and J lost 0, with 10 bases in between.

V and J are TRBV7-2 and TRBJ2-1, with a possible D match to TRBD2 (6 bases). Germline V lookup: CDR1 SGHTA, CDR2 FQGNSA. The CDR3 length is 16 residues. The V and J ends lost 6 bases and 0 bases respectively, with 15 bases between them. Here the CDR3 DNA reads TGTGCCAGCAGACTGAATGGGGGGAGCTCCTACAATGAGCAGTTCTTC. Its protein product is CASRLNGGSSYNEQFF.

This clone was observed a single time. The chain uses TRBV4-1 and TRBJ2-1, with 10 bases that match TRBD2. This CDR3 contains 16 residues. Germline V lookup: CDR1 MGHRA, CDR2 YSYEKL. Trimming at V came to 0 bases and at J to 4 bases, leaving 3 bases not matched to a gene. The CDR3 spells CASSQDASGSYNEQFF. CDR3 in DNA: TGCGCCAGCAGCCAAGATGCTAGCGGGAGTTACAATGAGCAGTTCTTC.

The chain has TRBV3-1 (or the pseudogene TRBV3-2) and TRBJ2-1, with TRBD2 matching 10 bases. The germline CDR1 and CDR2 sequences are LGHDT and YNNKEL (reference sequence). The CDR3 runs to 16 residues. The trim removed 1 base at V and 5 bases at J, leaving 5 bases unmatched. The CDR3 loop reads CASSQGLAGVHNEQFF. The DNA for the CDR3 is TGTGCCAGCAGCCAAGGTCTAGCGGGAGTGCACAATGAGCAGTTCTTC.

The V and J genes are TRBV6-5 and TRBJ1-5; D is undetermined. This CDR3 region has 13 residues. The germline V and J ends were trimmed by 2 bases and 5 bases, with 7 bases remaining between them. The germline CDR1 and CDR2 sequences are MNHEY and SVGAGI. The CDR3 DNA follows: TGTGCCAGCAGTTACATGGTTGATCAGCCCCAGCATTTT. This encodes CASSYMVDQPQHF.

This clone has a single count. The chain has TRBV7-2 and TRBJ1-1; no clear D gene. V gave up 2 bases and J gave up 1 base, with 8 bases separating them. The CDR3 loop spans 14 amino acids. The germline V gene has CDR1 SGHTA and CDR2 FQGNSA. CDR3 in amino acids: CASSLIPRNTEAFF. The CDR3 DNA is TGTGCCAGCAGCTTAATTCCCCGGAACACTGAAGCTTTCTTT.

V gene TRBV29-1 combines with J gene TRBJ1-1; no reliable D call. V shed 1 base and J shed 1 base, with 7 bases lying between them. The germline gives CDR1 SQVTM, CDR2 ANQGSEA. The CDR3 contains 13 residues. CDR3 sequence: CSVEVGGNTEAFF. The CDR3 bases are TGCAGCGTTGAAGTGGGAGGGAACACTGAAGCTTTCTTT. The full variable domain, completed using reference TRBV29-1 and TRBJ1-1, is SAVISQKPSRDICQRGTSLTIQCQVDSQVTMMFWYRQQPGQSLTLIATANQGSEATYESGFVIDKFPISRPNLTFSTLTVSNMSPEDSSIYLCSVEVGGNTEAFFGQGTRLTVV.

This clone came up once. The rearrangement uses TRBV7-8 and TRBJ1-2, with 10 bases identical to TRBD1. CDR1 is SGHVS, CDR2 FQNEAQ, per germline. The CDR3 has 14 residues. Trimming cost V 5 bases and J 4 bases; bases outside gene matches: 4. This chain's CDR3 is CASSPGTGAYGYTF. The CDR3 region has the DNA TGTGCCAGCAGCCCCGGGACAGGGGCCTATGGCTACACCTTC.

This clone was observed a single time. V is TRBV24-1 and J is TRBJ2-1; 11 bases line up with TRBD2. The CDR3 runs to 16 residues. The V gene end was trimmed by 2 bases and the J gene end by 6 bases; junction bases not matched to a gene: 5. CDR1 KGHDR and CDR2 SFDVKD come from the germline V gene. This CDR3 is CATSDYTSGSGNEQFF. CDR3 nucleotide sequence: TGTGCCACCAGTGATTACACTAGCGGGAGTGGCAATGAGCAGTTCTTC.

CDR3 residues: CASSQYPETVHEQYF. Written as DNA, the CDR3 is TGTGCCAGCAGCCAATACCCCGAGACAGTCCACGAGCAGTACTTC. V usage is TRBV4-2 and J usage is TRBJ2-7; tentatively, D is TRBD1 (5 bases). CDR1 is LGHNA, CDR2 YNFKEQ, per germline. Deletions cut 2 bases from V and 5 bases from J, with 16 bases between. The CDR3 runs 15 residues.

V is TRBV29-1 and J is TRBJ1-1; D remains ambiguous. V was cut by 2 bases and J by 0 bases, with 7 bases left in between. Germline CDR1 SQVTM, CDR2 ANQGSEA. The CDR3 is 13 amino acids. CDR3 nucleotides: TGCAGCGTTGAAAACCCCGTGAACACTGAAGCTTTCTTT. Residues: CSVENPVNTEAFF.

The rearrangement links TRBV29-1 to TRBJ1-2, with 9 bases lining up with TRBD1. The V segment lost 7 bases and the J segment 6 bases; nucleotides outside the gene matches: 9. The CDR3 is 13 amino acids. Germline CDR1 reads SQVTM; CDR2 reads ANQGSEA. CDR3 sequence: CSGWDREVDGYTF. CDR3 nucleotides: TGCAGCGGCTGGGACAGGGAGGTGGATGGCTACACCTTC.

V usage is TRBV29-1 and J usage is TRBJ2-7; TRBD2 matches at 8 bases. Unmatched junction bases numbered 8, after V lost 6 bases and J lost 1 base. The CDR3 has 14 residues. Germline lookup yields CDR1 SQVTM and CDR2 ANQGSEA. This CDR3 reads CSVVLAGSSYEQYF. In DNA, the CDR3 is TGCAGCGTCGTTCTAGCGGGTTCATCCTACGAGCAGTACTTC.